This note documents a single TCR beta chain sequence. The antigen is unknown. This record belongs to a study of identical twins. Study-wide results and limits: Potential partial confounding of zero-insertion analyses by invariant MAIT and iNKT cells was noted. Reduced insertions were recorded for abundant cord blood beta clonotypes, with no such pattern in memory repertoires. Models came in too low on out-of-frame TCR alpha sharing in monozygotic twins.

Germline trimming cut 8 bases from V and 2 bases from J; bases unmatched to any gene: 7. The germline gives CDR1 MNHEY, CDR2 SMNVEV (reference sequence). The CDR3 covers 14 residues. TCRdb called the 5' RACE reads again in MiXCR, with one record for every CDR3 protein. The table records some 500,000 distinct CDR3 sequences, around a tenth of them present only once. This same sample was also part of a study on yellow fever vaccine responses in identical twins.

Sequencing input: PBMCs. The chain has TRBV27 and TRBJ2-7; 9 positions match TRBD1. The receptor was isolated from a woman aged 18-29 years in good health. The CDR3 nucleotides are TGTGCCAGCGGAGGGACAGGGAGGGCCTACGAGCAGTACTTC. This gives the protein CASGGTGRAYEQYF.